This TCR beta chain was profiled in a study of blood T cell repertoires in COVID-19. About the research overall: Samples taken during acute and convalescent COVID-19 were collected in the United States, Italy and Spain.

The authors' processing: It was from reference gene primer amplification that nucleated cell counts were estimated. Some clones are missing from TCRdb's copy, which holds only in-frame ones; the method was immunoSEQ multiplex PCR. That table furnishes V, J and clone size, whereas the DNA furnished D and trimming. The table lists 250,000 to 400,000 clones, about 87% of them singletons. Germline V CDR1 and CDR2: SGHVS, FQNEAQ. The CDR3 is made up of 15 amino acids. V was cut by 1 base and J by 6 bases, with 13 bases left in between. The J gene is TRBJ1-5, the V gene TRBV7-8; D unclear. This clonotype was obtained from a woman in her 30s with COVID-19, enrolled during active disease. The sample comprised peripheral blood. The CDR3 spells CASSLVPNSGQPQHF. CDR3 coding DNA: TGTGCCAGCAGCTTAGTGCCCAACTCGGGTCAGCCCCAGCATTTT.